The 14 T cell receptor beta chains below were found in one sample sequenced in a study of PD-1 blockade in classical Hodgkin lymphoma. Assay: immunoSEQ multiplex PCR; the TCRdb copy retains only in-frame clones and omits some. The sample lists approximately 41,000 clones; 60% to 70% were seen once. Time point defined: cycle 4 day 1 (C4D1), after more than 5 weeks of nivolumab. All patients relapsed after autologous stem cell transplantation, and brentuximab vedotin exposure varied. Source: peripheral blood mononuclear cells (PBMCs), taken before the fourth cycle of nivolumab. Every receptor here comes from a human donor with classical Hodgkin lymphoma.

The chain has TRBV10-3 and TRBJ1-3, with D unclear. CDR3 size: 14 residues. V lost 3 bases, J lost 3 bases, and 9 bases lay in between. CDR1 ENHRY and CDR2 SYGVKD come from the germline V gene. CDR3 nucleotide sequence: TGTGCCATCAGTGACTTGGGAAATGGAAACACCATATATTTT. It encodes CAISDLGNGNTIYF.

This clone was seen only once. V and J are TRBV10-3 and TRBJ2-1; tentative D call: TRBD1 (5 bases). Looked up from germline, CDR1 is ENHRY and CDR2 is SYGVKD. The V end was cut by 10 bases, the J end by 3 bases, with 16 bases between. This CDR3 has 14 residues. Written as DNA, the CDR3 is TGTGCCACGGCGGAAGGGGCAGGCTACAATGAGCAGTTCTTC. It translates to CATAEGAGYNEQFF.

The gene calls are TRBV7-2 and TRBJ1-2, with TRBD1 matching over 7 bases. This CDR3 is 15 amino acids long. V gave up 4 bases and J gave up 2 bases; unmatched junction bases: 7. Germline V lookup: CDR1 SGHTA, CDR2 FQGNSA. CDR3 amino acids: CASSSTGTKNYGYTF. The CDR3 coding sequence is TGTGCCAGCAGCTCGACAGGGACAAAAAACTATGGCTACACCTTC.

The J gene is TRBJ2-2, the V gene TRBV14; 7 positions match TRBD1. Trimming at V came to 0 bases and at J to 5 bases, leaving 6 bases not matched to a gene. The CDR3 totals 16 residues. Germline V gene data show CDR1 as SGHDN and CDR2 as FVKESK. CDR3 DNA sequence: TGTGCCAGCAGCCAAGATAGGGGACAGATTACCGGGGAGCTGTTTTTT. Residues: CASSQDRGQITGELFF.

The rearrangement uses TRBV28 and TRBJ2-3; 9 nucleotides line up with TRBD1. Germline CDR1 and CDR2: MDHEN and SYDVKM. The CDR3 has 14 amino acids. Trimming cost V 5 bases and J 5 bases; bases outside gene matches: 5. The CDR3 here is CASSRDRVIDTQYF. DNA for the CDR3: TGTGCCAGCAGTCGGGACAGGGTGATAGATACGCAGTATTTT. The full variable domain, with the rest looked up from reference TRBV28 and TRBJ2-3, is DVKVTQSSRYLVKRTGEKVFLECVQDMDHENMFWYRQDPGLGLRLIYFSYDVKMKEKGDIPEGYSVSREKKERFSLILESASTNQTSMYLCASSRDRVIDTQYFGPGTRLTVL.

There are a few counts of this clone. Here the CDR3 DNA reads TGCAGCGTTGCCGGGACCGCTTTATACTACAATGAGCAGTTCTTC. This translates into CSVAGTALYYNEQFF. The chain joins TRBV29-1 to TRBJ2-1; D assignment may be TRBD1 or TRBD2 (5 bases each). This CDR3 comprises 15 residues. Looked up from germline, CDR1 is SQVTM and CDR2 is ANQGSEA. The V end lost 4 bases, the J end lost 3 bases, and 16 bases lay between the germline ends.

The chain couples TRBV7-8 to TRBJ2-7; 8 bases are shared with TRBD2. This CDR3 spans 14 amino acids. The J segment lost 3 bases and the V segment lost 6 bases, leaving 7 bases of the junction unmatched. The germline V gene has CDR1 SGHVS and CDR2 FQNEAQ. The CDR3 loop reads CASRGPGGYYEQYF. The CDR3 DNA reads as TGTGCCAGCAGGGGCCCGGGGGGGTACTACGAGCAGTACTTC.

This clone appeared a few times. The chain carries TRBV9 and TRBJ2-4; 9 positions match TRBD1. CDR1 and CDR2 from the germline V gene are SGDLS and YYNGEE. This CDR3 contains 14 residues. Trimming cost V 2 bases and J 7 bases; bases outside gene matches: 4. CDR3 bases: TGTGCCAGCAGCGTGGCCGGGACAGGGAACATTCAGTACTTC. Amino acids: CASSVAGTGNIQYF.

This clone showed up many times. The V and J genes are TRBV4-1 and TRBJ1-1; possible D gene TRBD1, 6 bases. With 1 base removed from V and 12 bases from J, the gap between germline ends came to 18 bases. This CDR3 region has 14 residues. The germline CDR1 and CDR2 sequences are MGHRA and YSYEKL. The CDR3 coding sequence is TGCGCCAGCAGCCAAGTTTCGGGGGGCGCAGGCCCTTTCTTT. It codes for CASSQVSGGAGPFF.

The J gene is TRBJ2-5, the V gene TRBV19; 10 nucleotides align to TRBD1. TRBJ2-7 explains the end of the DNA better; the J call may be wrong. This CDR3 is built from 13 residues. Germline CDR1 and CDR2: LNHDA and SQIVND (reference sequence). The CDR3 DNA reads as TGTGCCAGTACGGGACAGGGGCTTTACGAGCAGTACTTC. Amino acid sequence: CASTGQGLYEQYF.

This clone rates as medium-sized. The chain has TRBV28 and TRBJ2-7; D possibly uses TRBD1 or TRBD2 (5 bases each). The CDR3 runs to 13 residues. Trimming cost V 7 bases and J 3 bases, with 13 bases left between them. Germline V gene data show CDR1 as MDHEN and CDR2 as SYDVKM. The CDR3 region has the DNA TGTGCCAGCAATGAAGGGACGGTCTACGAGCAGTACTTC. Protein sequence: CASNEGTVYEQYF.

The V call is TRBV5-8, the J call TRBJ1-6; D remains ambiguous. V lost 1 base and J lost 8, with 4 bases in between. The CDR3 contains 12 residues. Germline CDR1 reads SGHTS; CDR2 reads YDEGEE. The CDR3 loop reads CASSLTYSPLHF. The CDR3 DNA follows: TGTGCCAGCAGCTTGACTTATTCACCCCTCCACTTT.

The chain recombines TRBV27 with TRBJ2-3; 7 nucleotides line up with TRBD1. The CDR3 contains 14 residues. V trimming: 7 bases; J trimming: 2 bases; junction bases outside the gene matches: 6. From germline, CDR1 is MNHEY and CDR2 SMNVEV (reference sequence). CDR3 nucleotides: TGTGCCAGCAACAGGGACAGAAACACAGATACGCAGTATTTT. Amino acid sequence: CASNRDRNTDTQYF.

The chain has TRBV5-1 and TRBJ1-4; the D gene is possibly TRBD1 (6 bases). This CDR3 contains 14 residues. Germline values: CDR1 SGHRS, CDR2 YFSETQ. Trimming stripped 4 bases from V and 7 bases from J, with 14 bases between. Here the CDR3 reads CASSDGGKVEKLFF. CDR3 sequence (DNA): TGCGCCAGCAGCGACGGGGGCAAGGTTGAAAAACTGTTTTTT.